This record looks at one TCR beta chain sequence and its context. This record belongs to a study of blood T cell repertoires in COVID-19. Authors' processing steps: Amplification from reference gene primers served as the basis for estimated nucleated cell counts. Data came from immunoSEQ multiplex PCR; TCRdb stores just in-frame clones and leaves some out. D and trimming were read from the DNA, whereas the V and J calls and clone size are those reported in that table. The repertoire holds some 300,000 clones, with about nine tenths as singletons. Participants' own reports of clinical history determined their cohort assignment. People in the exposed group encountered a COVID-19 case within 2 weeks before entering the study. V lost 1 base, J lost 3 bases, and 10 bases lay in between. The CDR3 runs to 14 residues. CDR1 is SNHLY, CDR2 FYNNEI, per germline.

The sequenced sample was PBMCs or T cells enriched from blood (not recorded which). This clonotype originated in a woman aged 45-65 years who had been exposed to COVID-19. V is TRBV2 and J is TRBJ2-7, with D perhaps matching TRBD1 (5 bases). CDR3 DNA sequence: TGTGCCAGCAGTGAAGGACAGATAAACTACGAGCAGTACTTC. It is translated as CASSEGQINYEQYF. Full variable domain (missing parts from reference TRBV2 and TRBJ2-7): EPEVTQTPSHQVTQMGQEVILRCVPISNHLYFYWYRQILGQKVEFLVSFYNNEISEKSEIFDDQFSVERPDGSNFTLKIRSTKLEDSAMYFCASSEGQINYEQYFGPGTRLTVT.